Listed here are 32 T cell receptor beta chains from one sample, sequenced in a study of blood T cell repertoires in COVID-19. The method was immunoSEQ multiplex PCR; TCRdb's version includes in-frame clones alone and lacks a portion of them. Of some 130,000 clones listed, about 85% are singletons. Sequenced: peripheral blood. These TCRs come from a man older than 75 with acute or convalescent COVID-19.

The chain combines TRBV6-1 with TRBJ2-4; D perhaps matches TRBD1 (5 bases). The CDR3 is 15 amino acids. In germline, CDR1 is MNHNS, CDR2 SASEGT. V was trimmed by 1 base and J by 8 bases, leaving 15 bases between them. CDR3 bases: TGTGCCAGCAGTGAAGTAGGAAGGGGATCGGACATTCAGTACTTC. Protein: CASSEVGRGSDIQYF.

J is TRBJ1-1 and V is TRBV9, with a tentative D call TRBD1 (5 bases). The ends were cut back, 4 bases at V and 1 base at J, with 8 bases in the middle. This CDR3 spans 13 amino acids. Germline V gene sequence: CDR1 SGDLS, CDR2 YYNGEE. The CDR3 coding sequence is TGTGCCAGCAGCACTGGACAGAACACTGAAGCTTTCTTT. Translation: CASSTGQNTEAFF.

The chain carries TRBV11-2 and TRBJ1-1; 8 bases map to TRBD1. The length of the CDR3 is 15 residues. Germline CDR1 SGHAT, CDR2 FQNNGV. With 1 base clipped from V and 4 bases from J, the junction kept 5 bases outside the gene matches. CDR3 nucleotides: TGTGCCAGCAGCTTAGTGAGAACAGGGGGCACTGAAGCTTTCTTT. Translating gives CASSLVRTGGTEAFF.

This chain joins TRBV29-1 and TRBJ2-3; 11 bases fit TRBD2. Germline V lookup: CDR1 SQVTM, CDR2 ANQGSEA. The junction had 8 bases not matched to a gene; V was cut back by 6 bases and J by 0 bases. The length of the CDR3 is 16 residues. The DNA for the CDR3 is TGCAGCGTGTCCGGGGGACTAGCGGTTAGCACAGATACGCAGTATTTT. This translates into CSVSGGLAVSTDTQYF.

The rearrangement joins TRBV27 to TRBJ1-1; tentative D call: TRBD1 (5 bases). V was pared by 9 bases and J by 8 bases, with 19 bases between. CDR1 and CDR2 (germline): MNHEY, SMNVEV (reference sequence). This CDR3 has 13 amino acids. In DNA, the CDR3 is TGTGCCAGTCGATGGAGTAGGGGAGGGGAAGCTTTCTTT. Its translation: CASRWSRGGEAFF.

V and J are TRBV19 and TRBJ1-5; TRBD1 matches at 8 bases. The CDR3 runs 15 residues. The V segment lost 5 bases and the J segment 1 base; nucleotides outside the gene matches: 4. CDR1 LNHDA and CDR2 SQIVND come from the germline V gene (reference sequence). The CDR3 DNA follows: TGTGCCAGTAGTTCAGGGGGCCTGAGCAATCAGCCCCAGCATTTT. Protein: CASSSGGLSNQPQHF.

V gene TRBV2 combines with J gene TRBJ1-2, with 7 bases lining up with TRBD1. CDR3 length: 14 amino acids. CDR1 SNHLY and CDR2 FYNNEI come from the germline V gene. Unmatched junction bases numbered 11, after V lost 9 bases and J lost 4 bases. CDR3 region: CASKTGTEIYGYTF. DNA for the CDR3: TGTGCCAGTAAAACCGGGACAGAAATCTATGGCTACACCTTC.

CDR3 protein: CASSLDRGSGELFF. CDR3 nucleotides: TGTGCCAGCAGCTTAGATCGGGGGTCCGGGGAGCTGTTTTTT. This chain links TRBV11-2 with TRBJ2-2; D may be TRBD2 (6 bases). Germline V lookup: CDR1 SGHAT, CDR2 FQNNGV. The CDR3 is made up of 14 amino acids. V gave up 0 bases and J gave up 6 bases, with 8 bases separating them.

The count of this clone is one. J is TRBJ1-1 and V is TRBV7-9; D may be TRBD1 (6 bases). Germline CDR1 and CDR2: SEHNR and FQNEAQ (reference sequence). V dropped 1 base and J dropped 2 bases, with 11 bases sitting between them. The CDR3 covers 15 residues. CDR3 nucleotides: TGTGCCAGCAGCTTAGTTGGGGGCAGAAACACTGAAGCTTTCTTT. This gives the protein CASSLVGGRNTEAFF.

The chain uses TRBV24-1 and TRBJ2-2; 9 bases match TRBD1. CDR1 and CDR2 from the germline V gene are KGHDR and SFDVKD. Germline trimming cut 7 bases from V and 5 bases from J; bases unmatched to any gene: 7. The CDR3 has 15 residues. CDR3 sequence: CATSATGTGTGELFF. In DNA form, the CDR3 reads TGTGCCACCAGCGCCACCGGGACAGGGACCGGGGAGCTGTTTTTT.

This clone occurred once. The chain employs TRBV6-2 or TRBV6-3 and TRBJ2-2, with 8 nucleotides matching TRBD2. V was clipped by 2 bases and J by 3 bases; unmatched bases: 5. The CDR3 extends over 16 amino acids. The V gene's germline CDR1 is MNHEY and CDR2 SVGEGT. CDR3 amino acids: CASSYRPSGYTGELFF. The DNA of the CDR3 is TGTGCCAGCAGTTACCGGCCTAGCGGGTACACCGGGGAGCTGTTTTTT.

The rearrangement links TRBV7-9 to TRBJ2-7, with D perhaps matching TRBD1 (5 bases). Germline V gene sequence: CDR1 SEHNR, CDR2 FQNEAQ (reference sequence). V dropped 6 bases and J dropped 2 bases, with 14 bases sitting between them. CDR3 size: 14 residues. CDR3 in amino acids: CASRSTGNAYEQYF. The CDR3 bases are TGTGCCAGCAGATCCACAGGCAATGCCTACGAGCAGTACTTC.

This chain joins TRBV7-9 and TRBJ1-5, with TRBD1 matching over 10 bases. The CDR3 is 16 residues long. The germline V gene encodes CDR1 SEHNR and CDR2 FQNEAQ (reference sequence). V was clipped by 9 bases and J by 2 bases; unmatched bases: 10. The CDR3 loop reads CASTQTGGEGNQPQHF. The CDR3 coding sequence is TGTGCCAGTACCCAGACAGGGGGCGAAGGCAATCAGCCCCAGCATTTT.

CDR3 coding DNA: TGTGCCACCTTTAGGGAGGTAGGAACTGAAGCTTTCTTT. Translation: CATFREVGTEAFF. This chain connects TRBV27 to TRBJ1-1; D uncertain. Trimming removed 10 bases from V and 5 bases from J, with 17 bases in between. The CDR3 extends over 13 amino acids. The V gene's germline CDR1 is MNHEY and CDR2 SMNVEV (reference sequence).

The rearrangement uses TRBV7-9 and TRBJ1-6, with TRBD1 as a possible D gene (6 bases). CDR1 and CDR2 from the germline V gene are SEHNR and FQNEAQ (reference sequence). The V end lost 5 bases, the J end lost 1 base, and 12 bases lay between the germline ends. The CDR3 runs 16 residues. The CDR3 protein is CASSRLTGSYNSPLHF. The DNA for the CDR3 is TGTGCCAGCAGCCGCCTGACAGGTTCCTATAATTCACCCCTCCACTTT.

The rearrangement joins TRBV5-4 to TRBJ1-1; possibly TRBD1 for D (6 bases). Trimming removed 0 bases at V and 5 bases at J, with 8 bases between. CDR1 is SGHNT and CDR2 is YYREEE in the germline V gene (reference sequence). The CDR3 is made up of 13 amino acids. The CDR3 sequence: CASSLDRVTEAFF. The CDR3 DNA reads as TGTGCCAGCAGCTTGGACAGGGTGACTGAAGCTTTCTTT.

The genes are TRBV5-1 and TRBJ1-2; possible D gene TRBD1, 6 bases. CDR1 is SGHRS, CDR2 YFSETQ, per germline. Deletions cut 5 bases from V and 5 bases from J, with 16 bases between. This CDR3 spans 14 amino acids. CDR3: CASRTGRGEYGYTF. In DNA, the CDR3 is TGCGCCAGCAGGACAGGTCGGGGGGAGTATGGCTACACCTTC.

CDR3 DNA sequence: TGTGCCAGCAGTACCTTTGGGGGGGGGAGAACAGATACGCAGTATTTT. It encodes CASSTFGGGRTDTQYF. The genes are TRBV6-6 and TRBJ2-3; 7 nucleotides agree with TRBD2. Germline assignment: CDR1 MNHNY and CDR2 SVGAGI (reference sequence). V dropped 5 bases and J dropped 3; count of bases not matched to a gene: 11. The CDR3 is 16 residues long.

This clone was observed a handful of times. The V gene is TRBV12-3 or TRBV12-4, the J gene TRBJ2-5, with D unresolved. Trimming shortened V by 5 bases and J by 3 bases, and 7 bases separated the two germline ends. The CDR3 runs 12 residues. The CDR3 sequence is CASSITEETQYF. DNA for the CDR3: TGTGCCAGCAGTATAACAGAAGAGACCCAGTACTTC.

This clone showed up just a few times. The chain uses TRBV5-6 and TRBJ2-1, with a tentative D call TRBD2 (6 bases). The ends were cut back, 4 bases at V and 0 bases at J, with 17 bases in the middle. Germline V gene lookup returns CDR1 SGHDT and CDR2 YYEEEE. This CDR3 spans 17 amino acids. The CDR3 spells CASSPGGGRSSYNEQFF. CDR3 sequence (DNA): TGTGCCAGCAGCCCCGGTGGAGGGCGAAGCTCCTACAATGAGCAGTTCTTC.

The rearrangement links TRBV28 to TRBJ2-1; D may be TRBD2 (6 bases). The germline V gene has CDR1 MDHEN and CDR2 SYDVKM. The length of the CDR3 is 15 residues. Trimming pared 5 bases from V and 3 bases from J, leaving 14 bases between. CDR3 sequence reads: CASSLGGPVYNEQFF. The CDR3 nucleotides are TGTGCCAGCAGTCTTGGAGGGCCGGTCTACAATGAGCAGTTCTTC. The variable domain in full, with the rest retrieved from reference TRBV28 and TRBJ2-1, is DVKVTQSSRYLVKRTGEKVFLECVQDMDHENMFWYRQDPGLGLRLIYFSYDVKMKEKGDIPEGYSVSREKKERFSLILESASTNQTSMYLCASSLGGPVYNEQFFGPGTRLTVL.

In its sample, this clone was seen a few times. This rearrangement joins TRBV4-1 to TRBJ2-3; the D gene is possibly TRBD1 (6 bases). CDR3 length equals 17 residues. V lost 3 bases and J 5 bases, leaving 21 bases between the germline ends. The germline gives CDR1 MGHRA, CDR2 YSYEKL. This chain's CDR3 is CASSHRRAGDGGDTQYF. CDR3 in DNA: TGCGCCAGCAGCCACCGCCGGGCAGGGGACGGAGGAGATACGCAGTATTTT.

The chain is built from TRBV28 and TRBJ2-3, with a tentative D call TRBD2 (5 bases). V was trimmed by 10 bases and J by 1 base, leaving 18 bases between them. The CDR3 length is 15 residues. Germline CDR1 reads MDHEN; CDR2 reads SYDVKM. The CDR3 DNA reads TGTGCCAACTCCAAAGGGAGTTTGGGCACAGATACGCAGTATTTT. It yields the protein CANSKGSLGTDTQYF.

The chain couples TRBV11-2 to TRBJ2-5, with TRBD2 matching over 8 bases. CDR3 size: 17 residues. Losses at the gene ends were 0 bases for V and 4 bases for J; bases not matched to a gene: 10. CDR1 is SGHAT and CDR2 is FQNNGV in the germline V gene. Here the CDR3 reads CASSLDLSGGPSETQYF. The CDR3 region has the DNA TGTGCCAGCAGCTTAGATCTATCGGGGGGGCCTTCAGAGACCCAGTACTTC.

The rearrangement uses TRBV25-1 and TRBJ1-1; weak D call: TRBD1 (6 bases). V lost 6 bases, J lost 4 bases, and 18 bases lay in between. The CDR3 is 15 amino acids. In germline, CDR1 is MGHDK, CDR2 SYGVNS. Here the CDR3 DNA reads TGTGCCAGCAGCCCCATCGGACAGTTGGGCACTGAAGCTTTCTTT. It specifies CASSPIGQLGTEAFF.

The gene calls are TRBV4-3 and TRBJ2-7; D unresolved. From germline, CDR1 is LGHNA and CDR2 YSLEER. The CDR3 contains 13 residues. The ends were cut back, 0 bases at V and 3 bases at J, with 6 bases in the middle. DNA for the CDR3: TGCGCCAGCAGCCAAGATGAGTTCTACGAGCAGTACTTC. Translation gives CASSQDEFYEQYF.

This sequence joins TRBV19 and TRBJ2-3; tentatively, D is TRBD1 (7 bases). Trimming took 5 bases from V and 5 from J, leaving 14 bases between them. This CDR3 has 14 amino acids. Germline-derived CDR1 and CDR2 are LNHDA and SQIVND (reference sequence). CDR3 in DNA: TGTGCCAGTAGTGCAGGGGGGAGTGGAGATACGCAGTATTTT. It encodes CASSAGGSGDTQYF.

The sample holds one count of this clone. The rearrangement joins TRBV19 to TRBJ2-2; 7 bases fit TRBD1. Germline CDR1 LNHDA, CDR2 SQIVND (reference sequence). The length of the CDR3 is 17 residues. J lost 2 bases, V lost 1 base, and 7 bases had no gene match. CDR3 coding DNA: TGTGCCAGTAGTATAGCCGCCGGGACAGAAAACACCGGGGAGCTGTTTTTT. It encodes CASSIAAGTENTGELFF.

The chain couples TRBV24-1 to TRBJ2-1; D is possibly TRBD2 (5 bases). Germline lookup yields CDR1 KGHDR and CDR2 SFDVKD. V was shortened by 4 bases and J by 7 bases, with 10 bases between the two germline ends. This CDR3 has 13 amino acids. The CDR3 is CATSDPGTNEQFF. For the CDR3, the DNA is TGTGCCACCAGTGACCCGGGAACGAATGAGCAGTTCTTC.

V usage is TRBV5-1 and J usage is TRBJ1-6; TRBD1 aligns across 7 bases. Losses at the gene ends were 0 bases for V and 10 bases for J; bases not matched to a gene: 7. The CDR3 consists of 15 residues. In germline, CDR1 is SGHRS, CDR2 YFSETQ. The CDR3 sequence is CASSLEVRGLSPLHF. In nucleotides, the CDR3 is TGCGCCAGCAGCTTGGAAGTTAGGGGGCTGTCACCCCTCCACTTT.

This clone occurred once. The sample has other DNA sequences that encode this CDR3 too. The chain recombines TRBV5-1 with TRBJ2-3, with 10 nucleotides matching TRBD1. CDR1 is SGHRS, CDR2 YFSETQ, per germline. V lost 3 bases, J lost 5 bases, and 3 bases stayed unmatched. CDR3 size: 14 residues. The CDR3 region is CASSSGQGIDTQYF. CDR3 in DNA: TGCGCCAGCAGCTCGGGACAGGGGATAGATACGCAGTATTTT.

The CDR3 here is CASGRLAGGGTYNEQFF. The CDR3 region has the DNA TGTGCCAGCGGCCGACTAGCGGGAGGTGGAACCTACAATGAGCAGTTCTTC. The genes are TRBV7-9 and TRBJ2-1; the match to TRBD2 covers 13 bases. The CDR3 runs to 17 residues. V shed 8 bases and J 2 bases; nucleotides not matched to a gene: 9. Germline CDR1 is SEHNR and CDR2 is FQNEAQ (reference sequence).